Listed below are T cell receptor beta chains from one sample, sequenced in a study of lymphopenia after photon versus proton radiotherapy. The table came from immunoSEQ multiplex PCR; TCRdb's copy has only in-frame clones and leaves some out. Of about 27,000 clones in the sample, over 80% were seen once. The sequences come from peripheral blood, collected from a patient treated with photon-based radiotherapy. These receptors all stem from a man over 45 with gastric cancer. The CDR3 runs from the conserved cysteine through the conserved F or W. The D gene is left open where the match is weak. Some rows mark clone size as missing; the rest say once, few, many or name a class of expanded clone.

J gene	D gene	V gene	clone size	CDR3 protein	CDR3 DNA
TRBJ2-5	.	TRBV7-6	.	CASSLKWGAGETQYF	TGTGCCAGCAGCTTAAAGTGGGGAGCAGGAGAGACCCAGTACTTC
TRBJ2-5	.	TRBV6-1	.	CASSSAWGETQYF	TGTGCCAGCAGTTCCGCGTGGGGGGAGACCCAATACTTC
TRBJ1-3	.	TRBV2	.	CASSEYRATRSGNTIYF	TGTGCCAGCAGTGAATACAGGGCAACTCGCTCTGGAAACACCATATATTTT
TRBJ1-4	TRBD1	TRBV6-1	.	CASSVGGGAGKLFF	TGTGCCAGCAGTGTAGGAGGGGGCGCGGGAAAACTGTTTTTT
TRBJ1-2	.	TRBV5-6	once	CASSSRDTYYGYTF	TGTGCCAGCAGCAGCCGGGACACCTACTATGGCTACACCTTC
TRBJ2-5	.	TRBV9	.	CASSVRAKETQYF	TGTGCCAGCAGCGTACGAGCAAAAGAGACCCAGTACTTC
TRBJ1-1	.	TRBV21-1	.	CASTPGRPLTEAFF	TGTGCCAGCACCCCGGGGAGACCCCTCACTGAAGCTTTCTTT
TRBJ2-3	.	TRBV27	.	CASSLGGDTQYF	TGTGCCAGCAGTTTAGGGGGGGATACGCAGTATTTT
TRBJ1-6	.	TRBV7-9	.	CASSLDGIGNSPLHF	TGTGCCAGCAGCTTAGACGGGATAGGGAATTCACCCCTCCACTTT
TRBJ2-5	TRBD1	TRBV5-6	once	CASSLRTGETQYF	TGTGCCAGCAGTCTAAGGACAGGGGAGACCCAGTACTTC
TRBJ2-3	TRBD2	TRBV6-1	once	CASCHPSGGSDTQYF	TGTGCCAGCTGCCACCCTAGCGGGGGTTCAGATACGCAGTATTTT
TRBJ1-5	TRBD1	TRBV2	.	CASSLGQGRDQPQHF	TGTGCCAGCAGTCTGGGACAGGGGAGGGATCAGCCCCAGCATTTT
TRBJ1-1	TRBD1	TRBV5-1	.	CASTFRTGELNTEAFF	TGCGCCAGCACGTTTAGGACAGGGGAGTTGAACACTGAAGCTTTCTTT
TRBJ2-6	.	TRBV30	once	CAGGDQDRDSGANVLTF	TGTGCCGGGGGGGACCAGGACAGGGACTCTGGGGCCAACGTCCTGACTTTC
TRBJ1-4	TRBD1	TRBV4-1	.	CASSWGQGRDEKLFF	TGCGCCAGCAGCTGGGGACAGGGGAGGGATGAAAAACTGTTTTTT
TRBJ1-3	TRBD1	TRBV30	.	CAWRGQGENTIYF	TGTGCCTGGAGGGGACAGGGGGAAAACACCATATATTTT
TRBJ1-6	.	TRBV7-2	once	CASSSGRPNSPLHF	TGTGCCAGCAGCTCCGGGAGGCCTAATTCACCCCTCCACTTT
TRBJ1-1	.	TRBV6-5	.	CASSRIGGNTEAFF	TGTGCCAGCAGCCGTATCGGCGGGAACACTGAAGCTTTCTTT
TRBJ2-2	.	TRBV19	.	CASSMGAHTGELFF	TGTGCCAGTAGTATGGGGGCCCACACCGGGGAGCTGTTTTTT
TRBJ2-4	.	TRBV19	.	CASSISRDIQYF	TGTGCCAGTAGTATTTCGAGAGACATTCAGTACTTC
TRBJ2-3	TRBD2	TRBV6-5	once	CASSYAGGRDTQYF	TGTGCCAGCAGTTACGCGGGGGGGCGCGATACGCAGTATTTT
TRBJ1-2	TRBD1	TRBV5-1	.	CASSPTTGSYGYTF	TGCGCCAGCAGCCCAACGACAGGGAGCTATGGCTACACCTTC
TRBJ1-1	.	TRBV12-5	.	CASGLQGNTEAFF	TGTGCTAGTGGTTTGCAAGGGAACACTGAAGCTTTCTTT
TRBJ1-2	.	TRBV5-8	once	CASSWTPRDSIRGYGYTF	TGTGCCAGCAGCTGGACCCCACGGGACTCCATAAGGGGCTATGGCTACACCTTC
TRBJ2-5	.	TRBV11-2	few	CASSLGGGEETQYF	TGTGCCAGCAGCTTGGGAGGGGGGGAAGAGACCCAGTACTTC
TRBJ1-4	.	TRBV5-1	.	CASSLVGGGDEKLFF	TGCGCCAGCAGCTTGGTCGGGGGAGGAGATGAAAAACTGTTTTTT
TRBJ2-2	TRBD2	TRBV5-1	.	CASSLLAGGIANTGELFF	TGCGCCAGCAGCTTGTTAGCGGGGGGTATTGCGAACACCGGGGAGCTGTTTTTT
TRBJ2-7	.	TRBV2	.	CASSTDRNYEQYF	TGTGCCAGCAGTACCGACAGGAACTACGAGCAGTACTTC
TRBJ2-7	.	TRBV6-1	.	CASSISYEQYF	TGTGCCAGCAGTATCAGCTACGAGCAGTACTTC
TRBJ2-2	.	TRBV7-7	.	CASSLNPALGTGELFF	TGTGCCAGCAGCTTAAACCCTGCTCTTGGGACCGGGGAGCTGTTTTTT
TRBJ2-7	TRBD1	TRBV15	.	CATSPLLTGTEQYF	TGTGCCACCAGCCCGCTATTGACAGGGACCGAGCAGTACTTC
TRBJ2-1	TRBD1	TRBV2	.	CASSGQGLNEQFF	TGTGCCAGCAGCGGACAGGGGCTAAATGAGCAGTTCTTC
TRBJ1-3	.	TRBV19	.	CASRTSSGNTIYF	TGTGCCAGTAGGACGAGCTCTGGAAACACCATATATTTT
TRBJ1-2	TRBD1	TRBV4-1	.	CASSQDRDSQGSYGYTF	TGCGCCAGCAGCCAAGATAGGGACAGTCAAGGGTCCTATGGCTACACCTTC
TRBJ1-2	.	TRBV18	.	CASSPLVEYGYTF	TGTGCCAGCTCACCACTGGTTGAGTATGGCTACACCTTC
TRBJ2-1	.	TRBV7-2	few	CASRRRGDASGFRYNEQFF	TGTGCCAGCAGGAGGAGAGGGGATGCCAGCGGCTTTCGGTACAATGAGCAGTTCTTC
TRBJ2-7	TRBD2	TRBV7-2	.	CASSDSGGQDEQYF	TGTGCCAGCAGCGACAGCGGGGGGCAGGACGAGCAGTACTTC
TRBJ2-5	TRBD1	TRBV2	.	CASRTGYQETQYF	TGTGCCAGCAGGACAGGGTATCAAGAGACCCAGTACTTC
TRBJ2-1	.	TRBV7-9	once	CASSLASGWRNEQFF	TGTGCCAGCAGCTTAGCCTCGGGTTGGCGGAATGAGCAGTTCTTC
TRBJ2-4	TRBD1	TRBV5-1	.	CASSLEGGRGQGYKNIQYF	TGCGCCAGCAGCTTGGAAGGGGGCAGAGGACAGGGGTACAAAAACATTCAGTACTTC
TRBJ1-5	.	TRBV6-1	.	CASSVGGSGIQPQHF	TGTGCCAGCAGTGTTGGGGGGTCGGGGATCCAGCCCCAGCATTTT
TRBJ1-6	.	TRBV6-1	once	CASSVTAEWDSPLHF	TGTGCCAGCAGTGTAACGGCAGAGTGGGATTCACCCCTCCACTTT
TRBJ2-1	TRBD2	TRBV4-3	once	CASSQTGTKQFF	TGCGCCAGCAGCCAAACCGGGACTAAGCAGTTCTTC
TRBJ2-1	TRBD2	TRBV10-1	.	CASSESPLAGVYNEQFF	TGCGCCAGCAGTGAGTCCCCTCTAGCGGGGGTCTACAATGAGCAGTTCTTC
TRBJ2-3	.	TRBV7-6	.	CASSITSGKTQYF	TGTGCCAGCAGCATCACCAGTGGTAAGACGCAGTATTTT